What follows describes a single T cell receptor (beta chain). Its antigen is unidentified. The assay was immunoSEQ multiplex PCR, and TCRdb's table has in-frame clones only and misses some. Of 90,000 to 110,000 clones detected, about 91% appear once; the ten largest clones hold 40% to 55%. The data originate from a study of T cell responses to AZD1222 COVID-19 vaccine. Study-wide points: White British ancestry dominated among donors, who included more females, and clonal diversity was possibly underestimated.

The CDR3 is 16 amino acids. Germline V gives CDR1 SEHNR, CDR2 FQNEAQ (reference sequence). Trimming cost V 3 bases and J 8 bases; bases outside gene matches: 14. The input for sequencing was peripheral blood, taken 28 days after the second AZD1222 dose. The genes are TRBV7-9 and TRBJ2-3; 7 bases are shared with TRBD2. The source is an adult who received the AZD1222 COVID-19 vaccine. This CDR3 reads CASSFVPGLSVVTQYF. The CDR3 nucleotides read TGTGCCAGCAGCTTTGTCCCGGGACTATCGGTTGTTACGCAGTATTTT. The full variable domain, completed using reference TRBV7-9 and TRBJ2-3, is DTGVSQNPRHKITKRGQNVTFRCDPISEHNRLYWYRQTLGQGPEFLTYFQNEAQLEKSRLLSDRFSAERPKGSFSTLEIQRTEQGDSAMYLCASSFVPGLSVVTQYFGPGTRLTVL.